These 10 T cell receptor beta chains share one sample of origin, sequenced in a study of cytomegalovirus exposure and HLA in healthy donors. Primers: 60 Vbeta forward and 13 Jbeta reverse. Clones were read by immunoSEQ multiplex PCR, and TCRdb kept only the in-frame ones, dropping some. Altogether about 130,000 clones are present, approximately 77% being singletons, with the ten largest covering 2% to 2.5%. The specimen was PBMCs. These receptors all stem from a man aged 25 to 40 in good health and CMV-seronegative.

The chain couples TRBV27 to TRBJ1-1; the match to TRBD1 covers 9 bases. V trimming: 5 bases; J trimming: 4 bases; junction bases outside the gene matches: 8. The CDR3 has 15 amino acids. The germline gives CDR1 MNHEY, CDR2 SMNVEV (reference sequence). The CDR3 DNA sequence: TGTGCCAGCAGTAAGACAGGGGGGCTCAGCACTGAAGCTTTCTTT. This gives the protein CASSKTGGLSTEAFF.

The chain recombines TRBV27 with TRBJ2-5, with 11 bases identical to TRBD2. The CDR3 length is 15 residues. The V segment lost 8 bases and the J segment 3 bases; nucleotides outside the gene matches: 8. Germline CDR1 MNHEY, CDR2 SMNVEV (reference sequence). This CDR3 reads CASSSWGLAEETQYF. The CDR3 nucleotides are TGTGCCAGCTCATCTTGGGGACTAGCGGAAGAGACCCAGTACTTC.

The CDR3 sequence: CASSLPSTNTEAFF. DNA for the CDR3: TGTGCCAGCAGTTTACCGAGCACGAACACTGAAGCTTTCTTT. The gene calls are TRBV28 and TRBJ1-1, with D uncertain. Germline CDR1 is MDHEN and CDR2 is SYDVKM. The CDR3 is 14 residues long. Trimming cost V 2 bases and J 1 base, with 8 bases left between them.

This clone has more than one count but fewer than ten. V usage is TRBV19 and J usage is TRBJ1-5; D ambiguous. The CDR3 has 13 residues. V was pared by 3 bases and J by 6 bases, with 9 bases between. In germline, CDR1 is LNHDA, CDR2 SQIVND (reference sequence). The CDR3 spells CASSITSSQPQHF. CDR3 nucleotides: TGTGCCAGTAGTATCACTTCGAGTCAGCCCCAGCATTTT.

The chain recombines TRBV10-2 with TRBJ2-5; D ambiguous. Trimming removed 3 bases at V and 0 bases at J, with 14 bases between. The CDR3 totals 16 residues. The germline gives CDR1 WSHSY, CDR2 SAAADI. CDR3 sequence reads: CASSELRLSNQETQYF. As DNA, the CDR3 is TGCGCCAGCAGTGAATTGAGGTTGTCGAACCAAGAGACCCAGTACTTC.

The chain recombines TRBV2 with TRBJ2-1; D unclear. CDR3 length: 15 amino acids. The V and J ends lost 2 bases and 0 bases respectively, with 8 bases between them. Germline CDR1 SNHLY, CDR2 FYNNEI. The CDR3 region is CASSERVTSYNEQFF. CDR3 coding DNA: TGTGCCAGCAGTGAACGGGTTACCTCCTACAATGAGCAGTTCTTC.

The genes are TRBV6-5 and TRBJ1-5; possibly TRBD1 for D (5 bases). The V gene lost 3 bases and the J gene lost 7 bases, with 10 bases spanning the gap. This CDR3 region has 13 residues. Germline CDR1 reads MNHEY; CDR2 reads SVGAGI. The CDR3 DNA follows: TGTGCCAGCAGTTATGTTGGGGGGCAGCCCCAGCATTTT. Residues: CASSYVGGQPQHF.

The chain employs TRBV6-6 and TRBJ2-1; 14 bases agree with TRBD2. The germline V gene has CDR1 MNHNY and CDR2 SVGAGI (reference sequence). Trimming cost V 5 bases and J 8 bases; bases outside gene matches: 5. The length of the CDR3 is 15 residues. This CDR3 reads CASSKTSGRAHEQFF. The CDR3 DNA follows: TGTGCCAGCAGTAAGACTAGCGGGAGGGCCCATGAGCAGTTCTTC.

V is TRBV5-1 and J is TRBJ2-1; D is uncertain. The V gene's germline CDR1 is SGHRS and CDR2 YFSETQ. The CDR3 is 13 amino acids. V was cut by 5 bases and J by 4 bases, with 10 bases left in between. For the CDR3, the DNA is TGCGCCAGCAGTTCGGCCAGGTACAATGAGCAGTTCTTC. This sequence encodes CASSSARYNEQFF.

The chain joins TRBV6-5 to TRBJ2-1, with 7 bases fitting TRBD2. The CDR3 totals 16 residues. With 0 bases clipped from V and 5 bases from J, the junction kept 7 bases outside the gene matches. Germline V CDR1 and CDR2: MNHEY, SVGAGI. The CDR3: CASSYSAGVFNNEQFF. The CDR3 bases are TGTGCCAGCAGTTACTCGGCGGGAGTTTTTAACAATGAGCAGTTCTTC.